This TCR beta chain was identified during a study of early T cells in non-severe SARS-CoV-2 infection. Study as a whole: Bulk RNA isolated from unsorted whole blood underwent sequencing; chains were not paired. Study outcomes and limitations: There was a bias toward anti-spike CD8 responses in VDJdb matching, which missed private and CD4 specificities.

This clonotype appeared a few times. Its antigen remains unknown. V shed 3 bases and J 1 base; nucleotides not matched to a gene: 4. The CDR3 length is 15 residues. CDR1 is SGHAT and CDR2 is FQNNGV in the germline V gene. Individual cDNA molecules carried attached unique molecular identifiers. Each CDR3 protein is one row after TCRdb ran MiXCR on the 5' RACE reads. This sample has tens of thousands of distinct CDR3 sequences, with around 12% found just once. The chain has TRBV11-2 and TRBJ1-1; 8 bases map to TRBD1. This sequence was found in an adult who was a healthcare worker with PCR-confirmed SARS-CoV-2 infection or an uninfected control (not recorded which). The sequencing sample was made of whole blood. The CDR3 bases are TGTGCCAGCAGCTTGACAGGGGTCACGAACACTGAAGCTTTCTTT. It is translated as CASSLTGVTNTEAFF.